One and the same sample provided the 20 T cell receptor beta chains below, sequenced in a study of blood T cell repertoires in COVID-19. The protocol was immunoSEQ multiplex PCR, while the TCRdb copy is restricted to in-frame clones and leaves out a portion. The data hold approximately 330,000 clones, with around 90% observed a single time. The sample comprised peripheral blood. These receptors were taken from a man aged 25 to 40 with COVID-19, enrolled during active disease.

This chain uses TRBV4-2 with TRBJ2-7; D gene unclear. CDR3 length: 12 residues. The V end was cut by 5 bases, the J end by 7 bases, with 12 bases between. Germline V gives CDR1 LGHNA, CDR2 YNFKEQ. The CDR3 loop reads CASSSSGLEQYF. As DNA, the CDR3 is TGTGCCAGCAGCTCGAGTGGGCTGGAGCAGTACTTC.

This chain connects TRBV12-5 to TRBJ1-1; a possible D gene is TRBD1 (6 bases). This CDR3 region has 19 residues. Trimming took 2 bases from V and 4 from J, leaving 26 bases between them. Germline CDR1 and CDR2: LGHNT and FRNRAP. For the CDR3, the DNA is TGTGCTAGTGGTTTGAGGCACAAGGACAGTTATCAAGGTGGCACTGAAGCTTTCTTT. This translates into CASGLRHKDSYQGGTEAFF.

V is TRBV7-2 and J is TRBJ2-7, with 7 positions matching TRBD2. The CDR3 has 13 residues. Germline V CDR1 and CDR2: SGHTA, FQGNSA. With V trimmed by 10 bases and J by 2 bases, 8 bases remained unmatched. The CDR3 DNA follows: TGTGCCACCGCTAGCGGTAAGACCTACGAGCAGTACTTC. It specifies CATASGKTYEQYF.

The V and J genes are TRBV10-3 and TRBJ2-3; the match to TRBD1 covers 8 bases. The CDR3 is 17 residues long. Looked up from germline, CDR1 is ENHRY and CDR2 is SYGVKD. V lost 6 bases to trimming and J lost 0 bases; unmatched junction nucleotides: 11. The chain's CDR3 is CAISLGTGKTSTDTQYF. The CDR3 DNA follows: TGTGCCATCAGCCTCGGGACAGGAAAGACTAGCACAGATACGCAGTATTTT.

The genes are TRBV11-3 and TRBJ2-3, with 7 bases that match TRBD1. This CDR3 has 14 residues. V was pared by 5 bases and J by 7 bases, with 9 bases of the junction left unmatched. The germline gives CDR1 SGHNT, CDR2 YENEEA. The CDR3 DNA reads TGTGCCAGCAGCCCGGGACAGCTATATCATACGCAGTATTTT. Translated: CASSPGQLYHTQYF.

This chain connects TRBV29-1 to TRBJ1-2, with TRBD1 as a possible D gene (6 bases). The CDR3 loop spans 13 amino acids. V was trimmed by 4 bases and J by 8 bases, leaving 17 bases between them. Germline CDR1 and CDR2: SQVTM and ANQGSEA. CDR3 residues: CSVGAGESRGYTF. The CDR3 DNA sequence: TGCAGCGTTGGGGCAGGGGAAAGTAGAGGCTACACCTTC.

This chain links TRBV9 with TRBJ2-1, with 10 bases matching TRBD2. The CDR3 spans 19 residues. Germline CDR1 reads SGDLS; CDR2 reads YYNGEE. Unmatched junction bases numbered 13, after V lost 4 bases and J lost 0 bases. CDR3 amino acids: CASSPDVGTSDFSYNEQFF. In nucleotides, the CDR3 is TGTGCCAGCAGCCCCGATGTGGGGACTAGCGACTTCTCCTACAATGAGCAGTTCTTC.

V is TRBV24-1 and J is TRBJ2-7; D may be TRBD1 (5 bases). The CDR3 loop spans 15 amino acids. The V end lost 2 bases, the J end lost 0 bases, and 10 bases lay between the germline ends. CDR1 and CDR2 (germline): KGHDR, SFDVKD. CDR3 residues: CATSDSKGVSYEQYF. In DNA, the CDR3 is TGTGCCACCAGTGATTCAAAAGGGGTCTCCTACGAGCAGTACTTC.

The chain couples TRBV12-3 or TRBV12-4 to TRBJ2-7; D unclear. Trimming shortened V by 1 base and J by 3 bases, and 7 bases separated the two germline ends. This CDR3 has 13 amino acids. This CDR3 reads CASSLDMFYEQYF. For the CDR3, the DNA is TGTGCCAGCAGTTTAGACATGTTCTACGAGCAGTACTTC.

This rearrangement joins TRBV27 to TRBJ2-2; 9 bases map to TRBD2. V shed 3 bases, J shed 1 base, and the junction held 9 bases outside the gene matches. Germline CDR1 MNHEY, CDR2 SMNVEV (reference sequence). The CDR3 is 18 residues long. The CDR3 bases are TGTGCCAGCAGTTTTTGGAGCGGGGGGACTCGGAACACCGGGGAGCTGTTTTTT. Its translation: CASSFWSGGTRNTGELFF.

The rearrangement joins TRBV19 to TRBJ1-2; 8 bases are a match to TRBD1. V lost 7 bases and J lost 2; bases outside the gene matches: 12. CDR3 length: 16 amino acids. CDR1 is LNHDA, CDR2 SQIVND, per germline (reference sequence). CDR3 protein: CASTRTGRPLNYGYTF. CDR3 in DNA: TGTGCCAGTACCCGGACAGGGAGGCCCCTGAACTATGGCTACACCTTC.

The chain couples TRBV7-3 to TRBJ2-5, with a weak D call TRBD2 (5 bases). From germline, CDR1 is SGHTA and CDR2 FQGTGA. The CDR3 contains 13 residues. Trimming pared 5 bases from V and 5 bases from J, leaving 12 bases between. The CDR3 DNA sequence: TGTGCCAGCAGCCCCCTAGCAAGGGAGACCCAGTACTTC. Translation gives CASSPLARETQYF.

The V and J genes are TRBV7-9 and TRBJ2-1, with 9 bases lining up with TRBD1. The length of the CDR3 is 17 residues. Germline V gene lookup returns CDR1 SEHNR and CDR2 FQNEAQ (reference sequence). Unmatched junction bases numbered 8, after V lost 5 bases and J lost 0 bases. For the CDR3, the DNA is TGTGCCAGCAGCACCGGGACAGGGTCGAGCTCCTACAATGAGCAGTTCTTC. It yields the protein CASSTGTGSSSYNEQFF.

J is TRBJ2-1 and V is TRBV5-1, with D unclear. CDR3 size: 17 residues. Germline CDR1 is SGHRS and CDR2 is YFSETQ. V gave up 0 bases and J gave up 1 base, with 14 bases separating them. CDR3 region: CASSLATSLRSYNEQFF. CDR3 nucleotides: TGCGCCAGCAGCTTGGCGACCTCACTACGTTCCTACAATGAGCAGTTCTTC.

On this clone itself: Other DNA variants within this sample encode the same CDR3. This rearrangement joins TRBV7-9 to TRBJ1-2; the match to TRBD1 covers 8 bases. From germline, CDR1 is SEHNR and CDR2 FQNEAQ (reference sequence). V shed 1 base, J shed 4 bases, and the junction held 2 bases outside the gene matches. The CDR3 totals 14 residues. The CDR3 DNA reads as TGTGCCAGCAGCTTAGTCCAGGGGGCCTATGGCTACACCTTC. It specifies CASSLVQGAYGYTF.

The gene calls are TRBV6-6 and TRBJ2-7; 14 bases agree with TRBD2. Germline assignment: CDR1 MNHNY and CDR2 SVGAGI (reference sequence). The CDR3 loop spans 15 amino acids. The V gene end was trimmed by 11 bases and the J gene end by 3 bases; junction bases not matched to a gene: 9. The CDR3 DNA reads TGTGCCGCTAGAACTGGACTAGCGGGGGGCTACGAGCAGTACTTC. This codes for CAARTGLAGGYEQYF.

The gene calls are TRBV10-3 and TRBJ2-1, with TRBD1 matching 8 bases. The CDR3 length is 16 residues. The V gene end was trimmed by 2 bases and the J gene end by 8 bases; junction bases not matched to a gene: 11. In germline, CDR1 is ENHRY, CDR2 SYGVKD. The CDR3 bases are TGTGCCATCAGTGAGCCCAGGGACAGGACCACAGATGAGCAGTTCTTC. Its protein product is CAISEPRDRTTDEQFF.

The V and J genes are TRBV25-1 and TRBJ2-7, with D perhaps matching TRBD1 (6 bases). The ends were cut back, 3 bases at V and 3 bases at J, with 18 bases in the middle. CDR1 and CDR2 (germline): MGHDK, SYGVNS. The CDR3 loop spans 16 amino acids. CDR3 in amino acids: CASSETTQTGFYEQYF. Written as DNA, the CDR3 is TGTGCCAGCAGTGAGACAACACAGACAGGCTTCTACGAGCAGTACTTC.

This clone came up once. The rearrangement joins TRBV9 to TRBJ1-4; D call uncertain. CDR1 is SGDLS and CDR2 is YYNGEE in the germline V gene. V shed 3 bases and J shed 6 bases, with 6 bases lying between them. The CDR3 has 12 amino acids. CDR3: CASSAPDEKLFF. CDR3 nucleotides: TGTGCCAGCAGCGCCCCGGATGAAAAACTGTTTTTT.

The chain is built from TRBV5-5 and TRBJ2-1, with 8 bases aligning to TRBD1. V was pared by 5 bases and J by 0 bases, with 7 bases of the junction left unmatched. CDR3 length equals 16 residues. Germline V gives CDR1 SGHKS, CDR2 YYEKEE (reference sequence). This chain's CDR3 is CASSPQGVLSYNEQFF. DNA for the CDR3: TGTGCCAGCAGTCCACAGGGGGTCCTCTCCTACAATGAGCAGTTCTTC.